A selection of T cell receptor beta chains follows, all from one sample in a study of cytomegalovirus exposure and HLA in healthy donors. Libraries were prepared by immunoSEQ multiplex PCR; TCRdb keeps only in-frame clonotypes and omits some of them. This sample has roughly 140,000 clones, with about four fifths found just once. Sequenced: PBMCs. Receptor source: a male donor in good health and CMV-seronegative. The conserved cysteine and the conserved F or W are not part of the CDR3 here.

ASSPGTYSYEQY TRBV5-6
ASRPGDVKNIQY TRBV27
ASSPPTDRGAGYT TRBV18
ASSQSGQRAKNIQY TRBV23-1
AIRGDSKRIGELF TRBV10-3
ASSPTGDDEQY TRBV5-1
ASSDRAPQPQH TRBV2
ASSVAQGSYGYT TRBV9
ASSQITGSGGGYT TRBV7-2
ASSRGTEAF TRBV6-5
SFSPMGALKSDEQF TRBV29-1
ASSETGSYNSPLH TRBV2
ASSLVLLAGNEQF TRBV7-2
ASSLWDRGRKPQH TRBV7-6
ASSYNRRNTEAF TRBV6-5
ASSLQGSPYEQY TRBV2
ASSELTVFNSPLH TRBV6-1
ASSFAQRNYGYT TRBV5-5
TSSPGTGPLNEQF TRBV4-1
ASSLPGGLYNEQF TRBV5-4